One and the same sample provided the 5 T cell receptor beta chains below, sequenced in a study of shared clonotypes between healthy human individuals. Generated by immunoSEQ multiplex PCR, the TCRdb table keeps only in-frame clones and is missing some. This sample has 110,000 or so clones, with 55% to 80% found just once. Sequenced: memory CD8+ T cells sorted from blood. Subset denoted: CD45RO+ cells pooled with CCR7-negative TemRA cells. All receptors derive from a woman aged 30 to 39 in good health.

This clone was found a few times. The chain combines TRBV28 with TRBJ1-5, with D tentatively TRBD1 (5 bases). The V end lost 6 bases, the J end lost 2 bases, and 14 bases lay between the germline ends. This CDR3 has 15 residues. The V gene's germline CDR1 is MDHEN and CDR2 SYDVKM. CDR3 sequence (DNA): TGTGCCAGCAGGCCGGGGCGAGAGGGCAATCAGCCCCAGCATTTT. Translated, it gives CASRPGREGNQPQHF.

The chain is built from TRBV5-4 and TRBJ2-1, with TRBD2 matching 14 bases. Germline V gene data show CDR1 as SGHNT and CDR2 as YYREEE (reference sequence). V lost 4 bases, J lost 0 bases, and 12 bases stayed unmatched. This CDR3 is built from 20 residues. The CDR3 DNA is TGTGCCAGCAGCCCTCCGGGACTAGCGGGAGTTTCCAGCTCCTACAATGAGCAGTTCTTC. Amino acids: CASSPPGLAGVSSSYNEQFF.

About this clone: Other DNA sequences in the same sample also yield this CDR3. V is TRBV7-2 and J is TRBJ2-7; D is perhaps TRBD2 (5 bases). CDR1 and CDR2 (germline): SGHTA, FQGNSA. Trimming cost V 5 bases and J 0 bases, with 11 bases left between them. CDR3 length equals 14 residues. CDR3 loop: CASSLQRDSYEQYF. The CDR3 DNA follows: TGTGCCAGCAGCCTCCAACGGGACTCCTACGAGCAGTACTTC. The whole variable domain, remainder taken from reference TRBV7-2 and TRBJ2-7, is GAGVSQSPSNKVTEKGKDVELRCDPISGHTALYWYRQSLGQGLEFLIYFQGNSAPDKSGLPSDRFSAERTGGSVSTLTIQRTQQEDSAVYLCASSLQRDSYEQYFGPGTRLTVT.

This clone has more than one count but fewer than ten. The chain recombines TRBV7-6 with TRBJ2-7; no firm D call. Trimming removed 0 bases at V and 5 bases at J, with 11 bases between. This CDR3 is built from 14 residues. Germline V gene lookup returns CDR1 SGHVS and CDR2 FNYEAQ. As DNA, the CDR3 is TGTGCCAGCAGCTTAGCACTCTTTGGGGACGAGCAGTACTTC. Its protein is CASSLALFGDEQYF.

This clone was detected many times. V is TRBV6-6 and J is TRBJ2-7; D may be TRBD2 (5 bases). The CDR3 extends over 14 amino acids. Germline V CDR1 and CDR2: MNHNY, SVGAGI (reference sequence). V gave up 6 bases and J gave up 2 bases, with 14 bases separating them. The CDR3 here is CASSYSETPYEQYF. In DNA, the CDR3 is TGTGCCAGCAGCTATAGCGAAACCCCCTACGAGCAGTACTTC.